The rows below give T cell receptor beta chains drawn from one sample of a study of CD8+CD57+ T cells in acquired aplastic anemia. MiXCR, run by TCRdb on the reads, gives a single entry per CDR3 protein. The sample has just over 450,000 distinct CDR3 sequences; more than 25% are singletons. What was sequenced was sorted CD4+, CD8+, or CD8+CD57+ T cells (not recorded which) from PBMCs. The receptors were gathered from a human donor with aplastic anemia. CDR3s include the opening cysteine and the closing phenylalanine or tryptophan. Fields, in order: D gene, V gene, clone size, J gene, CDR3 protein, CDR3 DNA. A D gene is named only where the DNA matches it firmly. Size tells how often a clone was seen (once, few, many) or the class of an expanded clone, and some rows leave it out.

D: .
V: TRBV15
size: .
J: TRBJ2-5
CDR3: CATSRVDRDPRETQYF
DNA: TGTGCCACCAGCAGAGTAGACCGGGACCCCCGCGAGACCCAGTACTTC

D: TRBD2
V: TRBV20-1
size: .
J: TRBJ2-7
CDR3: CSARREGLGEQYF
DNA: TGCAGTGCTAGACGGGAGGGCCTAGGCGAGCAGTACTTC

D: .
V: TRBV30
size: few
J: TRBJ1-6
CDR3: CAWSEEITPLHF
DNA: TGTGCCTGGAGCGAAGAAATAACACCCCTCCACTTT

D: .
V: TRBV2
size: few
J: TRBJ2-7
CDR3: CASSLGQGTINEQYF
DNA: TGTGCCAGCAGTTTGGGGCAGGGGACGATTAACGAGCAGTACTTC

D: .
V: TRBV29-1
size: many
J: TRBJ2-5
CDR3: CSVEDRGTVQETQYF
DNA: TGCAGCGTTGAAGACCGCGGGACAGTACAAGAGACCCAGTACTTC

D: TRBD1
V: TRBV7-9
size: .
J: TRBJ2-7
CDR3: CASSSSETGGAGYEQYF
DNA: TGTGCCAGCAGCTCTTCAGAGACAGGGGGCGCCGGCTACGAGCAGTACTTC

D: TRBD2
V: TRBV10-2
size: many
J: TRBJ2-3
CDR3: CASSRTSGGGDTQYF
DNA: TGCGCCAGCAGTCGGACTAGCGGGGGAGGAGATACGCAGTATTTT

D: TRBD2
V: TRBV11-1
size: .
J: TRBJ2-5
CDR3: CASSHPMTSGRDETQYF
DNA: TGTGCCAGCAGCCATCCTATGACTAGCGGGAGGGATGAGACCCAGTACTTC

D: TRBD1
V: TRBV20-1
size: many
J: TRBJ1-6
CDR3: CSAQGQGNNSPLHF
DNA: TGCAGTGCGCAGGGACAGGGTAATAATTCACCCCTCCACTTT

D: .
V: TRBV12-3/TRBV12-4
size: few
J: TRBJ1-5
CDR3: CASSLASGDQPQHF
DNA: TGTGCCAGCAGTTTAGCGTCAGGGGATCAGCCCCAGCATTTT

D: .
V: TRBV24-1
size: many
J: TRBJ2-3
CDR3: CATSDSFALGTDTQYF
DNA: TGTGCCACCAGTGATTCTTTTGCTCTAGGCACAGATACGCAGTATTTT

D: .
V: TRBV11-1
size: .
J: TRBJ1-4
CDR3: CASSPSTGTINEKLFF
DNA: TGTGCCAGCTCACCATCAACAGGGACCATTAATGAAAAACTGTTTTTT

D: .
V: TRBV24-1
size: many
J: TRBJ2-2
CDR3: CATSDRDVNTGELFF
DNA: TGTGCCACCAGTGACCGAGATGTGAACACCGGGGAGCTGTTTTTT

D: TRBD1
V: TRBV20-1
size: few
J: TRBJ1-4
CDR3: CSAWDRGNEKLFF
DNA: TGCAGTGCATGGGACAGGGGGAATGAAAAACTGTTTTTT

D: .
V: TRBV7-9
size: many
J: TRBJ1-6
CDR3: CASSFAGSQDNSPLHF
DNA: TGTGCCAGCAGCTTTGCAGGCTCTCAGGATAATTCACCCCTCCACTTT

D: TRBD1
V: TRBV4-2
size: .
J: TRBJ2-5
CDR3: CASSQDWDREETQYF
DNA: TGTGCCAGCAGCCAAGATTGGGACAGGGAAGAGACCCAGTACTTC

D: .
V: TRBV19
size: many
J: TRBJ2-3
CDR3: CASSILRSTDTQYF
DNA: TGTGCCAGTAGTATTCTACGGTCCACAGATACGCAGTATTTT

D: .
V: TRBV7-2
size: .
J: TRBJ2-7
CDR3: CASSLAVGGQYEQYF
DNA: TGTGCCAGCAGCTTAGCTGTCGGGGGGCAGTACGAGCAGTACTTC

D: .
V: TRBV19
size: few
J: TRBJ1-1
CDR3: CAWSVRGGTEAFF
DNA: TGTGCCTGGAGTGTACGGGGGGGCACTGAAGCTTTCTTT

D: TRBD1
V: TRBV28
size: .
J: TRBJ1-6
CDR3: CASSLSPGQGFSPLHF
DNA: TGTGCCAGCAGTTTAAGTCCGGGACAGGGTTTCTCACCCCTCCACTTT

D: .
V: TRBV7-8
size: .
J: TRBJ2-1
CDR3: CASSFEGRYNEQFF
DNA: TGTGCCAGCAGCTTTGAAGGACGGTACAATGAGCAGTTCTTC

D: TRBD1
V: TRBV29-1
size: many
J: TRBJ1-1
CDR3: CSVEDRAGGEAFF
DNA: TGCAGCGTTGAGGACCGAGCAGGGGGTGAAGCTTTCTTT

D: .
V: TRBV9
size: few
J: TRBJ2-1
CDR3: CASSVENDEQFF
DNA: TGTGCCAGCAGCGTAGAAAATGATGAGCAGTTCTTC

D: TRBD1
V: TRBV5-4
size: .
J: TRBJ1-1
CDR3: CASRPDRRSMNTEAFF
DNA: TGTGCCAGCAGACCGGACAGGAGATCTATGAACACTGAAGCTTTCTTT

D: TRBD1
V: TRBV7-2
size: many
J: TRBJ1-5
CDR3: CASSTQGSNQPQHF
DNA: TGTGCCAGCAGCACACAGGGGAGCAATCAGCCCCAGCATTTT

D: .
V: TRBV15
size: .
J: TRBJ2-3
CDR3: CATSRSKTHHTQYF
DNA: TGTGCCACCAGCAGGAGTAAGACGCACCATACACAGTATTTT

D: TRBD2
V: TRBV7-3
size: many
J: TRBJ2-3
CDR3: CASSGTSGDTQYF
DNA: TGTGCCAGCAGCGGGACTAGCGGAGATACGCAGTATTTT

D: .
V: TRBV10-3
size: .
J: TRBJ1-5
CDR3: CAISGTGTRNQPQHF
DNA: TGTGCCATCAGTGGGACCGGGACACGCAATCAGCCCCAGCATTTT

D: .
V: TRBV5-1
size: .
J: TRBJ1-3
CDR3: CASRKVDSGNTIYF
DNA: TGCGCCAGCAGGAAGGTAGACTCTGGAAACACCATATATTTT

D: .
V: TRBV19
size: .
J: TRBJ2-3
CDR3: CASSIQEGLGRTDTQYF
DNA: TGTGCCAGTAGTATCCAGGAGGGCCTTGGGCGCACAGATACGCAGTATTTT

D: .
V: TRBV20-1
size: .
J: TRBJ2-5
CDR3: CSARDASDIGETQYF
DNA: TGCAGTGCTAGAGACGCCTCCGATATCGGCGAGACCCAGTACTTC

D: .
V: TRBV20-1
size: .
J: TRBJ2-5
CDR3: CSASRGEGETQYF
DNA: TGCAGTGCTAGTAGAGGGGAAGGGGAGACCCAGTACTTC

D: .
V: TRBV30
size: few
J: TRBJ1-3
CDR3: CAWGRGNTIYF
DNA: TGTGCCTGGGGGAGAGGAAACACCATATATTTT

D: .
V: TRBV19
size: many
J: TRBJ1-2
CDR3: CASSRGTGLYGYTF
DNA: TGTGCCAGTAGTAGAGGGACGGGACTCTATGGCTACACCTTC

D: .
V: TRBV19
size: few
J: TRBJ1-5
CDR3: CASSTSRRSHQPQHF
DNA: TGTGCCAGTAGTACTAGCAGAAGGAGTCATCAGCCCCAGCATTTT

D: .
V: TRBV7-9
size: many
J: TRBJ1-3
CDR3: CASSYGPGNTIYF
DNA: TGTGCCAGCAGTTATGGACCGGGAAACACCATATATTTT

D: .
V: TRBV7-9
size: many
J: TRBJ2-1
CDR3: CASSAAIYNEQFF
DNA: TGTGCCAGCAGCGCCGCAATCTACAATGAGCAGTTCTTC

D: TRBD1
V: TRBV20-1
size: few
J: TRBJ1-6
CDR3: CSARGPVQMDRANSPLHF
DNA: TGCAGTGCTAGAGGCCCCGTTCAAATGGACAGGGCCAATTCACCCCTCCACTTT

D: TRBD2
V: TRBV12-3/TRBV12-4
size: .
J: TRBJ2-3
CDR3: CASGIGTSDGDTQYF
DNA: TGTGCCAGCGGAATCGGGACTAGTGACGGAGATACGCAGTATTTT

D: .
V: TRBV15
size: many
J: TRBJ2-3
CDR3: CATSRDRVGSGTQYF
DNA: TGTGCCACCAGCAGAGATCGTGTAGGATCCGGTACGCAGTATTTT

D: .
V: TRBV4-3
size: .
J: TRBJ1-2
CDR3: CASSQSQSADYGYTF
DNA: TGCGCCAGCAGCCAAAGTCAGTCAGCCGACTATGGCTACACCTTC

D: TRBD1
V: TRBV10-1
size: many
J: TRBJ1-1
CDR3: CASSVGTGNEAFF
DNA: TGCGCCAGCAGTGTCGGGACAGGGAATGAAGCTTTCTTT

D: .
V: TRBV24-1
size: many
J: TRBJ2-2
CDR3: CATSVGRGLNTGELFF
DNA: TGTGCCACCAGTGTGGGACGGGGCCTAAACACCGGGGAGCTGTTTTTT

D: TRBD1
V: TRBV2
size: many
J: TRBJ1-2
CDR3: CASSEAHRGPNGYTF
DNA: TGTGCCAGCAGTGAAGCGCACAGGGGCCCCAATGGCTACACCTTC

D: .
V: TRBV19
size: .
J: TRBJ1-5
CDR3: CASNVDSNGPQHF
DNA: TGTGCCAGTAATGTGGACAGCAATGGACCCCAGCATTTT

D: .
V: TRBV10-2
size: .
J: TRBJ1-6
CDR3: CASRGVLGNSPLHF
DNA: TGCGCCAGTAGGGGGGTTTTAGGGAATTCACCCCTCCACTTT

D: .
V: TRBV20-1
size: .
J: TRBJ1-5
CDR3: CSASYSRRSDQPQHF
DNA: TGCAGTGCTAGTTATAGTAGGAGGAGCGATCAGCCCCAGCATTTT

D: TRBD1
V: TRBV6-1
size: .
J: TRBJ2-7
CDR3: CASSTGQGYLEQYF
DNA: TGTGCCAGCAGTACTGGACAGGGTTACCTCGAGCAGTACTTC

D: TRBD1
V: TRBV20-1
size: many
J: TRBJ1-2
CDR3: CSASQQGYPDGYTF
DNA: TGCAGTGCTAGCCAACAGGGGTACCCTGACGGCTACACCTTC

D: .
V: TRBV12-3/TRBV12-4
size: few
J: TRBJ2-5
CDR3: CASGDLGEVQYF
DNA: TGTGCCAGCGGGGACCTGGGGGAGGTCCAGTACTTC

D: .
V: TRBV20-1
size: .
J: TRBJ2-2
CDR3: CGASTVNTGELFF
DNA: TGCGGTGCCTCGACAGTGAACACCGGGGAGCTGTTTTTT

D: TRBD2
V: TRBV5-1
size: once
J: TRBJ2-5
CDR3: CASRKTSGVEAQYF
DNA: TGCGCCAGCAGGAAGACTAGCGGGGTAGAGGCCCAGTACTTC

D: .
V: TRBV15
size: .
J: TRBJ1-5
CDR3: CATSRETQHF
DNA: TGTGCCACCAGCAGAGAGACCCAGCATTTT

D: TRBD1
V: TRBV10-3
size: .
J: TRBJ2-4
CDR3: CAISRTQGALGKDIQYF
DNA: TGTGCCATCAGTCGGACCCAGGGGGCTCTGGGCAAAGACATTCAGTACTTC

D: .
V: TRBV5-5
size: few
J: TRBJ2-5
CDR3: CASSLLRGVDQETQYF
DNA: TGTGCCAGCAGCCTACTGCGCGGGGTGGATCAAGAGACCCAGTACTTC